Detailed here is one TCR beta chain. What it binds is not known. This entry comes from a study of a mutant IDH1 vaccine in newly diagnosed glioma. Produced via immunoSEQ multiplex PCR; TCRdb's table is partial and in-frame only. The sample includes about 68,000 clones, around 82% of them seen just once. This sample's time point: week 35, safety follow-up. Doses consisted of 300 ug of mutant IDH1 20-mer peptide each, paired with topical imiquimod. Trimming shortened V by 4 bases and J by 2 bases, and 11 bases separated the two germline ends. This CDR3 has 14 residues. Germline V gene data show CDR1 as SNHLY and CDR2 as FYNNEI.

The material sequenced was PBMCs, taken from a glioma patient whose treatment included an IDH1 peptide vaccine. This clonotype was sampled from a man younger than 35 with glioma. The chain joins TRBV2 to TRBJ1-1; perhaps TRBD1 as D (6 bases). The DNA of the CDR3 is TGTGCCAGCAGTGTACAGGGACTCAACACTGAAGCTTTCTTT. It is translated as CASSVQGLNTEAFF. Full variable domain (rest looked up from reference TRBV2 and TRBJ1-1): EPEVTQTPSHQVTQMGQEVILRCVPISNHLYFYWYRQILGQKVEFLVSFYNNEISEKSEIFDDQFSVERPDGSNFTLKIRSTKLEDSAMYFCASSVQGLNTEAFFGQGTRLTVV.